Listed here are 2 T cell receptor beta chains from one sample, sequenced in a study of T cells after yellow fever vaccination. Each CDR3 protein gets one entry after TCRdb re-called the 5' RACE reads with MiXCR. Among some 340,000 distinct CDR3 sequences listed, roughly 4% were seen once. The specimen comprised PBMCs, sampled 5 days after the yellow fever booster vaccination. The receptor source for this set is a man younger than 30 who received the YFV17D yellow fever vaccine.

CDR3 residues: CASRPGLAGGYQETQYF. The CDR3 DNA is TGTGCCAGCAGACCTGGACTAGCGGGGGGGTACCAAGAGACCCAGTACTTC. This rearrangement joins TRBV7-9 to TRBJ2-5; the match to TRBD2 covers 15 bases. Germline V lookup: CDR1 SEHNR, CDR2 FQNEAQ (reference sequence). V was clipped by 6 bases and J by 0 bases; unmatched bases: 5. The CDR3 length is 17 residues.

This chain connects TRBV9 to TRBJ2-3; D is unresolved. The germline gives CDR1 SGDLS, CDR2 YYNGEE. The CDR3 extends over 12 amino acids. With 6 bases removed from V and 2 bases from J, the gap between germline ends came to 7 bases. This chain's CDR3 is CASMPYTDTQYF. The CDR3 nucleotides are TGTGCCAGCATGCCGTACACAGATACGCAGTATTTT. The complete variable domain, with remaining parts taken from reference TRBV9 and TRBJ2-3, reads DSGVTQTPKHLITATGQRVTLRCSPRSGDLSVYWYQQSLDQGLQFLIQYYNGEERAKGNILERFSAQQFPDLHSELNLSSLELGDSALYFCASMPYTDTQYFGPGTRLTVL.